This TCR beta chain is from a study of T cell responses to AZD1222 COVID-19 vaccine. General observations from the study: A rise in Spike-specific TCR breadth and depth followed two AZD1222 doses.

In regard to this clone: Its antigen is not identified.

After removal of 5 bases from V and 10 bases from J, the junction contained 17 bases not matched to a gene. The CDR3 consists of 18 residues. The germline CDR1 and CDR2 sequences are MNHNY and SVGAGI (reference sequence). Profiled with immunoSEQ multiplex PCR; TCRdb holds only in-frame clones, not every one. The profile shows 80,000 to 90,000 clones, approximately 89% of them singletons. This clonotype was sampled from an adult in good health. The specimen was peripheral blood, collected on day 0 of AZD1222 vaccination. The V call is TRBV6-6, the J call TRBJ1-4; 12 bases align to TRBD1. The CDR3 protein is CASSPPLHGTGGDRKLFF. The CDR3, as DNA: TGTGCCAGCAGTCCCCCCCTCCATGGGACAGGGGGCGATCGAAAACTGTTTTTT.